The source of this T cell receptor (beta chain) is a study of blood T cell repertoires in COVID-19. Study as a whole: T cells, B-cell-depleted T cells, or PBMCs supplied cDNA or gDNA.

Trimming cost V 4 bases and J 5 bases; bases outside gene matches: 5. This CDR3 comprises 14 residues. In the authors' workflow: Quantification of nucleated cells was approximated via reference gene primer amplification. The table came from immunoSEQ multiplex PCR; TCRdb's copy has only in-frame clones and leaves some out. V, J and clone size were drawn from that table, and D and trimming were deduced from the DNA. The sample shows fewer than 400,000 clones, around 80% of them seen only once. The sequence came from a man between 25 and 39 years old with active or convalescent COVID-19. J is TRBJ1-5 and V is TRBV5-3; TRBD1 aligns across 8 bases. TRBV5-3 is marked as an open reading frame, function uncertain. The sample was peripheral blood. CDR3 DNA sequence: TGTGCCAGAAGCCGACAGGGGAAGGATCAGCCCCAGCATTTT. This gives the protein CARSRQGKDQPQHF.